The 21 T cell receptor beta chains below come from one sample, sequenced in a study of Graves' ophthalmopathy and Graves' hyperthyroidism. RNA transcripts yielded amplified TCR beta CDR3 regions. The first round was an RT-PCR with HTBI primers, and the second round was a multiplex PCR. TCRdb used MiXCR to reprocess the multiplex PCR reads, holding one entry per CDR3 protein. The repertoire holds around 400,000 distinct CDR3 sequences, with about 18% as singletons. The sequencing sample was made of peripheral blood. The receptors stem from a woman aged 18-35 years with Graves' ophthalmopathy.

This clonotype was found many times. The rearrangement links TRBV12-3 or TRBV12-4 to TRBJ1-1; a possible D gene is TRBD1 (6 bases). Between the trimmed V and J ends, which lost 2 bases and 1 base, there was a span of 14 bases. The CDR3 contains 16 residues. Here the CDR3 DNA reads TGTGCCAGCAGTTTAAGGGGGTTCGGTTGGAACACTGAAGCTTTCTTT. It encodes CASSLRGFGWNTEAFF.

The rearrangement joins TRBV12-3 or TRBV12-4 to TRBJ2-7; D is unclear. The CDR3 loop spans 12 amino acids. V lost 5 bases to trimming and J lost 6 bases, with 11 bases between them. This CDR3 reads CASSTRLGEQYF. CDR3 nucleotide sequence: TGTGCCAGCAGTACAAGACTGGGCGAGCAGTACTTC.

Many counts were recorded for this clonotype. The V gene is TRBV28, the J gene TRBJ2-7; D is perhaps TRBD1 (5 bases). The germline CDR1 and CDR2 sequences are MDHEN and SYDVKM. V gave up 8 bases and J gave up 1 base, with 21 bases separating them. The CDR3 totals 16 residues. The CDR3 is CASGPSPTVSSYEQYF. The CDR3 region has the DNA TGTGCCAGCGGGCCGTCACCGACAGTAAGTTCCTACGAGCAGTACTTC.

This clonotype was seen many times. The rearrangement joins TRBV7-9 to TRBJ2-5; possible D gene TRBD2, 5 bases. The germline V gene has CDR1 SEHNR and CDR2 FQNEAQ (reference sequence). With 0 bases removed from V and 0 bases from J, the gap between germline ends came to 8 bases. The CDR3 consists of 15 residues. The CDR3 DNA is TGTGCCAGCAGCTTAGCAGGGAGATACCAAGAGACCCAGTACTTC. Protein sequence: CASSLAGRYQETQYF.

This clonotype was counted many times. The chain uses TRBV20-1 and TRBJ2-7; tentatively, D is TRBD1 (5 bases). Trimming shortened V by 8 bases and J by 2 bases, and 16 bases separated the two germline ends. CDR3 size: 13 residues. Germline CDR1 is DFQATT and CDR2 is SNEGSKA (reference sequence). CDR3 nucleotide sequence: TGCAGTCCACTTTCGGACAAGACCTACGAGCAGTACTTC. The encoded protein is CSPLSDKTYEQYF.

Many counts were recorded for this clonotype. For the CDR3, the DNA is TGTGCCAGCAGTTGGGGTAGAGGACAGCCCTACGAGCAGTACTTC. It codes for CASSWGRGQPYEQYF. The genes are TRBV27 and TRBJ2-7, with D maybe TRBD1 (6 bases). The germline gives CDR1 MNHEY, CDR2 SMNVEV (reference sequence). The CDR3 length is 15 residues. Trimming left V 4 bases short and J 2 bases short, with 15 bases between.

This clonotype has ten or more counts. The V call is TRBV6-2 or TRBV6-3, the J call TRBJ1-2, with a tentative D call TRBD1 (5 bases). Germline values: CDR1 MNHEY, CDR2 SVGEGT. The CDR3 is made up of 13 amino acids. V dropped 2 bases and J dropped 8 bases, with 12 bases sitting between them. As DNA, the CDR3 is TGTGCCAGCAGTTACCTCGGCCACAGGGGCTACACCTTC. Translated, it gives CASSYLGHRGYTF.

In this sample, this clonotype turned up many times. The V call is TRBV12-3 or TRBV12-4, the J call TRBJ1-5; D perhaps matches TRBD1 (5 bases). The CDR3 has 15 amino acids. The germline V and J ends were trimmed by 6 bases and 1 base, with 13 bases remaining between them. The CDR3 protein is CASSRWGVSNQPQHF. CDR3 nucleotide sequence: TGTGCCAGCAGCCGATGGGGGGTGAGCAATCAGCCCCAGCATTTT.

There are many counts of this clonotype. J is TRBJ2-5 and V is TRBV7-2; the D is unclear. This CDR3 has 13 residues. Trimming cost V 6 bases and J 9 bases, with 17 bases left between them. CDR1 and CDR2 from the germline V gene are SGHTA and FQGNSA. CDR3 region: CASRPRPGSAQYF. The CDR3 DNA follows: TGTGCCAGCAGGCCCCGCCCCGGTTCGGCCCAGTACTTC.

This clonotype has at least ten counts. The CDR3 loop is CASSPGTSGRPQETQYF. The CDR3 DNA reads TGTGCCAGCAGTCCCGGGACTAGCGGGAGACCGCAAGAGACCCAGTACTTC. V and J are TRBV12-3 or TRBV12-4 and TRBJ2-5; 14 bases align to TRBD2. J lost 2 bases, V lost 5 bases, and 7 bases had no gene match. The CDR3 is made up of 17 amino acids.

This clonotype was counted only a few times. The rearrangement uses TRBV12-5 and TRBJ2-5; D is perhaps TRBD1 (5 bases). The CDR3 is made up of 13 amino acids. The germline CDR1 and CDR2 sequences are LGHNT and FRNRAP. Trimming left V 5 bases short and J 5 bases short, with 12 bases between. The CDR3 spells CASGPWGGETQYF. The DNA of the CDR3 is TGTGCTAGTGGTCCTTGGGGCGGCGAGACCCAGTACTTC.

There are many counts of this clonotype. V and J are TRBV5-6 and TRBJ2-7; 8 positions match TRBD2. From germline, CDR1 is SGHDT and CDR2 YYEEEE. The V and J ends lost 4 bases and 2 bases, in that order; junction bases with no gene match: 17. The CDR3 length is 18 residues. This chain's CDR3 is CASSISEAGGRVAYEQYF. As DNA, the CDR3 is TGTGCCAGCAGCATCTCCGAGGCGGGGGGTAGAGTCGCCTACGAGCAGTACTTC. Based on the CDR3 plus reference TRBV5-6 and TRBJ2-7, the full variable domain is DAGVTQSPTHLIKTRGQQVTLRCSPKSGHDTVSWYQQALGQGPQFIFQYYEEEERQRGNFPDRFSGHQFPNYSSELNVNALLLGDSALYLCASSISEAGGRVAYEQYFGPGTRLTVT.

This clonotype was observed at least ten times. CDR3 nucleotides: TGTGCCAGCAGCTTAAGGCACAGGGCCTACGAGCAGTACTTC. This codes for CASSLRHRAYEQYF. The chain has TRBV11-2 and TRBJ2-7; D might be TRBD1 (6 bases). The germline V gene encodes CDR1 SGHAT and CDR2 FQNNGV. Trimming removed 2 bases from V and 2 bases from J, with 10 bases in between. This CDR3 has 14 amino acids. Full variable domain (outside the CDR3, taken from reference TRBV11-2 and TRBJ2-7): EAGVAQSPRYKIIEKRQSVAFWCNPISGHATLYWYQQILGQGPKLLIQFQNNGVVDDSQLPKDRFSAERLKGVDSTLKIQPAKLEDSAVYLCASSLRHRAYEQYFGPGTRLTVT.

This clonotype was seen at least ten times. J is TRBJ2-2 and V is TRBV6-1, with 7 bases fitting TRBD2. The CDR3 is 17 amino acids. Germline lookup yields CDR1 MNHNS and CDR2 SASEGT. V was clipped by 1 base and J by 6 bases; unmatched bases: 11. CDR3 sequence reads: CASSEGLRLAGAGELFF. DNA for the CDR3: TGTGCCAGCAGTGAAGGCTTGAGACTAGCAGGTGCCGGGGAGCTGTTTTTT.

This clonotype was recorded at least ten times. The CDR3 reads CASSPTGTGGLWDTEAFF. DNA of the CDR3: TGTGCCAGCAGCCCAACAGGGACGGGGGGCCTTTGGGACACTGAAGCTTTCTTT. J is TRBJ1-1 and V is TRBV11-2; tentatively, D is TRBD1 (6 bases). The germline V gene has CDR1 SGHAT and CDR2 FQNNGV. Trimming took off 5 bases at V and 3 bases at J, with 25 bases between the two ends. This CDR3 is built from 18 residues.

Many counts were recorded for this clonotype. The V call is TRBV28, the J call TRBJ1-5; D call uncertain. Germline loops: CDR1 MDHEN, CDR2 SYDVKM. This CDR3 spans 13 amino acids. Trimming removed 6 bases from V and 0 bases from J, with 6 bases in between. CDR3 in DNA: TGTGCCAGCAGACAGCATAGCAATCAGCCCCAGCATTTT. It specifies CASRQHSNQPQHF.

This clonotype was detected a few times. This sequence joins TRBV6-2 or TRBV6-3 and TRBJ2-7; either TRBD1 or TRBD2 may supply D (6 bases each). Germline CDR1 MNHEY, CDR2 SVGEGT. Trimming stripped 4 bases from V and 3 bases from J, with 16 bases between. The length of the CDR3 is 15 residues. In DNA form, the CDR3 reads TGTGCCAGCAGTTTATTGGGGGGCAGCGGCTACGAGCAGTACTTC. This sequence encodes CASSLLGGSGYEQYF.

Many counts were recorded for this clonotype. This chain connects TRBV7-2 to TRBJ2-5; D uncertain. This CDR3 is 13 amino acids long. V lost 4 bases to trimming and J lost 4 bases, with 10 bases between them. Germline CDR1 and CDR2: SGHTA and FQGNSA. The CDR3 protein is CASSSPSAETQYF. The CDR3 DNA is TGTGCCAGCAGCTCCCCCAGCGCAGAGACCCAGTACTTC.

The chain links TRBV18 to TRBJ2-5; D perhaps matches TRBD2 (6 bases). The CDR3 has 17 amino acids. From germline, CDR1 is KGHSH and CDR2 LQKENI. The ends were cut back, 0 bases at V and 4 bases at J, with 18 bases in the middle. CDR3 sequence (DNA): TGTGCCAGCTCACCACCGGAGGGGCCCAGTGGAGGAGAGACCCAGTACTTC. Amino acids: CASSPPEGPSGGETQYF.

This clonotype was picked up many times. This rearrangement joins TRBV29-1 to TRBJ2-7; D call uncertain. This CDR3 has 11 residues. The V gene lost 2 bases and the J gene lost 6 bases, with 8 bases spanning the gap. Germline V CDR1 and CDR2: SQVTM, ANQGSEA. CDR3 nucleotide sequence: TGCAGCGTTGAACTTGTCGGCGAGCAGTACTTC. Its translation is CSVELVGEQYF.

This clonotype was counted many times. The chain carries TRBV19 and TRBJ2-7; perhaps TRBD2 as D (5 bases). The germline CDR1 and CDR2 sequences are LNHDA and SQIVND (reference sequence). V was cut by 11 bases and J by 4 bases, with 24 bases left in between. This CDR3 region has 15 residues. DNA of the CDR3: TGTGCCTCCAGATATACGGGGAACGGGATATACGAGCAGTACTTC. Its protein product is CASRYTGNGIYEQYF.